These T cell receptor beta chains were read from a single sample in a study of blood T cells in healthy people across ages. TCRdb processed the 5' RACE reads anew with MiXCR; each CDR3 protein has one entry. The repertoire holds about 1.4 million distinct CDR3 sequences, with roughly 60% as singletons. The sequenced sample consisted of blood. These receptors were collected from a man aged 18 to 30 in good health. Both conserved end residues are part of each CDR3. D genes are given only for firm matches. The size entry is marked missing in some rows and otherwise reads once, few, many or a size class.

D gene,J gene,clone size,V gene,CDR3 DNA,CDR3 protein
NA,TRBJ2-7,NA,TRBV6-5,TGTGCCAGCAGAGAAAAGGCCACCTACGAGCAGTACTTC,CASREKATYEQYF
NA,TRBJ2-1,NA,TRBV20-1,TGCAGTGCTAGAGATCTTGTGGGCCCCTCCTACAATGAGCAGTTGTTC,CSARDLVGPSYNEQLF
TRBD1,TRBJ1-2,once,TRBV9,TGTGCCAGCAGCGGAATTGGCAGGGGGCGAGGCTATGGCTACACCTTC,CASSGIGRGRGYGYTF
NA,TRBJ2-4,few,TRBV7-9,TGTGCCAGCAGCGCAACCCCGGCATTGGAGCAGTACTTC,CASSATPALEQYF
TRBD1,TRBJ2-3,NA,TRBV6-2/TRBV6-3,TGTGCCAGCAGTACCCGGGACAGGGGGCAAGATACGCAGTATTTT,CASSTRDRGQDTQYF
NA,TRBJ2-7,NA,TRBV29-1,TGCAGCTCGAGGCCAGGGGGAGGCTACGAGCAGTACTTC,CSSRPGGGYEQYF
NA,TRBJ1-2,NA,TRBV29-1,TGCAGCGTTCGGGGGCTTAATCACTATGGCTACACCTTC,CSVRGLNHYGYTF
TRBD1,TRBJ2-5,NA,TRBV5-6,TGTGCCAGCAGCGGAGACAGGGTCGGTTCCCTGACCCAGTACTTC,CASSGDRVGSLTQYF
NA,TRBJ1-1,few,TRBV28,TGTGCCAGCAGTCCCCCGGAGGGAATGAACACTGAAGCTTTCTTT,CASSPPEGMNTEAFF
TRBD1,TRBJ2-3,NA,TRBV5-5,TGTGCCAGCTCTCAGGGGGCATTACTCACAGATACGCAGTATTTT,CASSQGALLTDTQYF
TRBD2,TRBJ2-7,few,TRBV27,TGTGCCAGCAGTTTCAACGGGGGGGGGCTCTACGAGCAGTACTTC,CASSFNGGGLYEQYF